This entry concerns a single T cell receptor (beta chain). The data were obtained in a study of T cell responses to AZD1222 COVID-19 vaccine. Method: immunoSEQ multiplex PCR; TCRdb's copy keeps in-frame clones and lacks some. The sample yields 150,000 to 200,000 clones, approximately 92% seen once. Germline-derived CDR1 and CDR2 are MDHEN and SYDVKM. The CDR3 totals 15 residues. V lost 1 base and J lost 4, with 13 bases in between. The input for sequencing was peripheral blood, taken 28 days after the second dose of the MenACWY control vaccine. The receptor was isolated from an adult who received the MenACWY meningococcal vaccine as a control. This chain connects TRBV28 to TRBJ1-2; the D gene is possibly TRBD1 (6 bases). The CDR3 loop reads CASSLYPGAGYGYTF. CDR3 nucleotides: TGTGCCAGCAGTTTATATCCGGGGGCAGGCTATGGCTACACCTTC.